This TCR beta chain emerged from a study of identical twins. Notes on the study in general: Models underpredicted monozygotic twin sharing of out-of-frame TCR alpha. The same donors were not followed; conclusions instead depended on cross-sectional statistical analysis. Where out-of-frame alpha sequences were twin-shared, they showed excess low generation probability. In cord blood, abundant beta clonotypes had fewer insertions; memory showed no trend.

From the 5' RACE reads, TCRdb called clonotypes with MiXCR, one entry per CDR3 protein. There are hundreds of thousands of distinct CDR3 sequences in the sample; about 12% occur only once, and 1.5% to 2% lies in the top ten. The CDR3 runs to 14 residues. Germline loops: CDR1 LGHDT, CDR2 YNNKEL (reference sequence). Between the trimmed V and J ends, which lost 2 bases and 9 bases, there was a span of 11 bases. On this clonotype: The antigen remains undetermined.

The sample was also linked to a second study, of yellow fever vaccine responses in identical twins.

V gene TRBV3-1 combines with J gene TRBJ1-6, with TRBD1 as a possible D gene (5 bases). The sequence was collected from a woman between 18 and 29 years old in good health. Input material: PBMCs. In nucleotides, the CDR3 is TGTGCCAGCAGCCAAATGGGGCAGACTTCACCCCTCCACTTT. Translation gives CASSQMGQTSPLHF. The full variable domain, rest sourced from reference TRBV3-1 and TRBJ1-6, is DTAVSQTPKYLVTQMGNDKSIKCEQNLGHDTMYWYKQDSKKFLKIMFSYNNKELIINETVPNRFSPKSPDKAHLNLHINSLELGDSAVYFCASSQMGQTSPLHFGNGTRLTVT.